These 24 T cell receptor beta chains share one sample of origin, sequenced in a study of yellow fever vaccine responses in identical twins. TCRdb re-analysed the RT-PCR reads in MiXCR, keeping a single row per CDR3 protein. This sample has roughly 18,000 distinct CDR3 sequences, with 60% to 70% found just once. This sample comprised T cells from blood (PBMCs), unsorted or a sorted subset (not recorded which), obtained before or after yellow fever vaccination (not recorded which). The source is a woman under 30 who received the yellow fever vaccine.

The CDR3 protein is CASSQRGGREKLFF. DNA of the CDR3: TGTGCCAGCAGCCAAAGAGGGGGCCGGGAAAAACTGTTTTTT. The V gene is TRBV3-1, the J gene TRBJ1-4; TRBD1 agrees at 7 bases. The CDR3 has 14 residues. In germline, CDR1 is LGHDT, CDR2 YNNKEL (reference sequence). V lost 2 bases, J lost 8 bases, and 5 bases stayed unmatched.

V is TRBV12-1 and J is TRBJ2-3. TRBV12-1 represents a pseudogene. This CDR3 region has 14 residues. CDR3 residues: CASSFEQPRDTQYF. The CDR3 DNA follows: TGTGCCAGCAGCTTCGAGCAGCCCAGAGATACGCAGTATTTT.

This clonotype was recorded a few times. The chain couples TRBV20-1 to TRBJ1-6, with no clear D. The CDR3 contains 14 residues. Trimming shortened V by 1 base and J by 9 bases, and 13 bases separated the two germline ends. Germline V gene lookup returns CDR1 DFQATT and CDR2 SNEGSKA (reference sequence). The CDR3 DNA is TGCAGTGCTAGAGGGAAGATGGAAGTTTCACCCCTCCACTTT. Translating it yields CSARGKMEVSPLHF.

This chain links TRBV7-6 with TRBJ2-7; 16 positions match TRBD2. Germline CDR1 is SGHVS and CDR2 is FNYEAQ. The junction had 5 bases not matched to a gene; V was cut back by 1 base and J by 2 bases. The CDR3 spans 18 residues. DNA of the CDR3: TGTGCCAGCAGCTTAGAGGGACTAGCGGGAGGGTTGGCCTACGAGCAGTACTTC. Translation gives CASSLEGLAGGLAYEQYF. The full variable domain, in which reference TRBV7-6 and TRBJ2-7 provide the parts outside the CDR3, is GAGVSQSPRYKVTKRGQDVALRCDPISGHVSLYWYRQALGQGPEFLTYFNYEAQQDKSGLPNDRFSAERPEGSISTLTIQRTEQRDSAMYRCASSLEGLAGGLAYEQYFGPGTRLTVT.

The V gene is TRBV11-2, the J gene TRBJ1-5; 9 bases are a match to TRBD1. Germline V gives CDR1 SGHAT, CDR2 FQNNGV. J was trimmed by 3 bases and V by 3 bases; bases with no gene match: 3. This CDR3 comprises 15 residues. As DNA, the CDR3 is TGTGCCAGCAGCTTGGGGACAGGGAACAATCAGCCCCAGCATTTT. Residues: CASSLGTGNNQPQHF.

V usage is TRBV2 and J usage is TRBJ2-7, with a tentative D call TRBD2 (6 bases). Trimming took 6 bases from V and 3 from J, leaving 12 bases between them. The germline gives CDR1 SNHLY, CDR2 FYNNEI. The CDR3 runs 13 residues. In nucleotides, the CDR3 is TGTGCCAGCAGGGCTGCGGGGCTCTACGAGCAGTACTTC. It is translated as CASRAAGLYEQYF.

The gene calls are TRBV9 and TRBJ1-5, with a weak D call TRBD1 (5 bases). CDR1 is SGDLS, CDR2 YYNGEE, per germline. The length of the CDR3 is 14 residues. V lost 3 bases, J lost 7 bases, and 14 bases lay in between. The CDR3 protein is CASSADIGGQPQHF. The CDR3 DNA follows: TGTGCCAGCAGCGCCGACATTGGGGGGCAGCCCCAGCATTTT.

The sample holds a few counts of this clonotype. The chain has TRBV11-2 and TRBJ2-7, with 10 bases identical to TRBD1. J gave up 4 bases and V 3 bases, and 6 bases lay outside the gene matches. Germline CDR1 and CDR2: SGHAT and FQNNGV. This CDR3 comprises 15 residues. The CDR3 DNA reads TGTGCCAGCAGCTTTGGGACAGGGGTAAAATACGAGCAGTACTTC. This encodes CASSFGTGVKYEQYF.

This chain links TRBV19 with TRBJ1-1; unclear D gene. This CDR3 contains 11 residues. With 4 bases removed from V and 10 bases from J, the gap between germline ends came to 10 bases. Germline CDR1 and CDR2: LNHDA and SQIVND (reference sequence). The CDR3 spells CASSRGSAAFF. The CDR3 DNA reads TGTGCCAGTAGTAGAGGGTCTGCAGCTTTCTTT.

This clonotype has only a few counts. The gene calls are TRBV15 and TRBJ2-1, with TRBD2 matching 11 bases. CDR3 size: 16 residues. V lost 5 bases to trimming and J lost 4 bases; unmatched junction nucleotides: 7. Germline V lookup: CDR1 LNHNV, CDR2 YYDKDF (reference sequence). CDR3 protein: CATSQSSGRRYNEQFF. The DNA of the CDR3 is TGTGCCACCAGCCAGTCTAGCGGGAGGCGTTACAATGAGCAGTTCTTC.

V is TRBV7-9 and J is TRBJ2-1; TRBD1 matches 10 bases. Germline loops: CDR1 SEHNR, CDR2 FQNEAQ (reference sequence). This CDR3 is 17 amino acids long. Losses at the gene ends were 4 bases for V and 8 bases for J; bases not matched to a gene: 14. The CDR3 here is CASSSRVGTGDFYEQFF. CDR3 nucleotides: TGTGCCAGCAGCTCCCGCGTGGGGACAGGGGACTTCTATGAGCAGTTCTTC.

The chain joins TRBV24-1 to TRBJ2-5, with D tentatively TRBD2 (5 bases). In germline, CDR1 is KGHDR, CDR2 SFDVKD. The CDR3 totals 13 residues. Between the trimmed V and J ends, which lost 2 bases and 4 bases, there was a span of 7 bases. DNA for the CDR3: TGTGCCACCAGTGATTACGGGGTAGAGACCCAGTACTTC. Amino acid sequence: CATSDYGVETQYF.

This clonotype was seen more than once but under ten times. This chain joins TRBV15 and TRBJ1-1; D is unresolved. CDR3 length equals 14 residues. Looked up from germline, CDR1 is LNHNV and CDR2 is YYDKDF (reference sequence). V dropped 6 bases and J dropped 6 bases, with 17 bases sitting between them. The CDR3 DNA reads TGTGCCACCAGTCCAGGACCCACTGTTCCTGAAGCTTTCTTT. Its protein product is CATSPGPTVPEAFF.

J is TRBJ2-3 and V is TRBV29-1; tentative D call: TRBD2 (6 bases). Germline-derived CDR1 and CDR2 are SQVTM and ANQGSEA. The CDR3 contains 14 residues. V lost 4 bases and J lost 10, with 21 bases in between. The CDR3 DNA reads TGCAGCGTTGCCGACTCGGGGGTCCCCGACGCGCAGTATTTT. Translated, it gives CSVADSGVPDAQYF.

This chain uses TRBV6-5 with TRBJ2-3; D possibly matches TRBD1 or TRBD2 (7 bases each). CDR1 and CDR2 from the germline V gene are MNHEY and SVGAGI. This CDR3 has 15 residues. V was pared by 0 bases and J by 8 bases, with 15 bases between. The CDR3 coding sequence is TGTGCCAGCAGTTACTCCCCAGGGGGGGCCTCTACGCAGTATTTT. As protein: CASSYSPGGASTQYF.

This clonotype was seen a handful of times. V is TRBV2 and J is TRBJ2-1; TRBD1 is a possible D gene (6 bases). Trimming removed 4 bases at V and 4 bases at J, with 11 bases between. CDR3 length: 14 residues. Germline V gene data show CDR1 as SNHLY and CDR2 as FYNNEI. The CDR3 region has the DNA TGTGCCAGCAGTGCCGGGACACTTTACAATGAGCAGTTCTTC. Protein sequence: CASSAGTLYNEQFF.

This chain joins TRBV7-9 and TRBJ2-3; D is uncertain. CDR1 and CDR2 from the germline V gene are SEHNR and FQNEAQ (reference sequence). This CDR3 comprises 14 residues. The germline V and J ends were trimmed by 8 bases and 2 bases, with 14 bases remaining between them. The CDR3 coding sequence is TGTGCCAGCGGGGTCGTTTCAGCCACAGATACGCAGTATTTT. This gives the protein CASGVVSATDTQYF.

V is TRBV11-1 and J is TRBJ2-5, with D possibly matching TRBD1 (5 bases). The V gene lost 0 bases and the J gene lost 0 bases, with 8 bases spanning the gap. Germline CDR1 SGHAT, CDR2 FQDESV (reference sequence). This CDR3 has 15 amino acids. CDR3 in amino acids: CASSLARQNQETQYF. In DNA form, the CDR3 reads TGTGCCAGCAGCTTAGCCCGACAGAACCAAGAGACCCAGTACTTC. The full variable domain, in which reference TRBV11-1 and TRBJ2-5 provide the parts outside the CDR3, is EAEVAQSPRYKITEKSQAVAFWCDPISGHATLYWYRQILGQGPELLVQFQDESVVDDSQLPKDRFSAERLKGVDSTLKIQPAELGDSAMYLCASSLARQNQETQYFGPGTRLLVL.

CDR3 protein: CSAGLQGGGSGNTIYF. DNA of the CDR3: TGCAGCGCCGGTCTCCAGGGGGGGGGCTCTGGAAACACCATATATTTT. The chain carries TRBV29-1 and TRBJ1-3; 7 bases are shared with TRBD1. The CDR3 contains 16 residues. The germline gives CDR1 SQVTM, CDR2 ANQGSEA. V was pared by 7 bases and J by 0 bases, with 12 bases of the junction left unmatched.

This clonotype has a handful of counts. The J gene is TRBJ2-2, the V gene TRBV18, with TRBD1 matching over 7 bases. V dropped 4 bases and J dropped 2; count of bases not matched to a gene: 7. The CDR3 spans 16 residues. CDR1 KGHSH and CDR2 LQKENI come from the germline V gene. DNA of the CDR3: TGTGCCAGCTCACGAGGGACAGCCCCAAACACCGGGGAGCTGTTTTTT. Translation gives CASSRGTAPNTGELFF.

The CDR3 DNA reads as TGTGCCAGCAGCGCTCCCGGGACTAGCGGGAGGACAAGGACCGGGGAGCTGTTTTTT. The encoded protein is CASSAPGTSGRTRTGELFF. The rearrangement joins TRBV11-2 to TRBJ2-2, with 15 bases matching TRBD2. Germline V gene sequence: CDR1 SGHAT, CDR2 FQNNGV. V lost 5 bases to trimming and J lost 5 bases; unmatched junction nucleotides: 12. CDR3 length equals 19 residues.

This clonotype was observed a handful of times. V is TRBV18 and J is TRBJ1-1; D uncertain. The V gene lost 3 bases and the J gene lost 6 bases, with 8 bases spanning the gap. The germline gives CDR1 KGHSH, CDR2 LQKENI. This CDR3 contains 12 residues. CDR3 loop: CASSPIMAEAFF. The CDR3 region has the DNA TGTGCCAGCTCACCTATAATGGCTGAAGCTTTCTTT.

This chain connects TRBV18 to TRBJ2-7; D possibly corresponds to TRBD2 (5 bases). Trimming took off 3 bases at V and 3 bases at J, with 9 bases between the two ends. CDR3 length: 13 amino acids. The germline V gene encodes CDR1 KGHSH and CDR2 LQKENI. In nucleotides, the CDR3 is TGTGCCAGCTCACCGACGGGGAGCTACGAGCAGTACGTC. Translating it yields CASSPTGSYEQYV.

CDR3 sequence: CASRDDRVGEKLFF. The CDR3 DNA reads TGTGCCAGCAGAGACGACAGGGTCGGTGAAAAACTGTTTTTT. The chain uses TRBV2 and TRBJ1-4; 7 bases map to TRBD1. J gave up 7 bases and V 6 bases, and 8 bases lay outside the gene matches. Germline loops: CDR1 SNHLY, CDR2 FYNNEI. The CDR3 has 14 residues. Full variable domain (remainder filled in from reference TRBV2 and TRBJ1-4): EPEVTQTPSHQVTQMGQEVILRCVPISNHLYFYWYRQILGQKVEFLVSFYNNEISEKSEIFDDQFSVERPDGSNFTLKIRSTKLEDSAMYFCASRDDRVGEKLFFGSGTQLSVL.